Below are 19 T cell receptor beta chains sequenced from a single sample in a study of T cell changes during pregnancy in multiple sclerosis. Clones were read by immunoSEQ multiplex PCR, and TCRdb kept only the in-frame ones, dropping some. Of tens of thousands of clones in the sample, more than 85% are singletons; the top ten hold more than 0.9%. The sequencing used peripheral blood, collected after pregnancy. The receptors shown here come from a female donor in good health, enrolled as a control in a pregnancy study.

The chain joins TRBV28 to TRBJ1-4, with 7 positions matching TRBD1. The CDR3 consists of 14 residues. The germline V gene has CDR1 MDHEN and CDR2 SYDVKM. Germline trimming cut 6 bases from V and 6 bases from J; bases unmatched to any gene: 7. Here the CDR3 DNA reads TGTGCCAGCAGCCACAGGGGAGGAGATGAAAAACTGTTTTTT. Translation: CASSHRGGDEKLFF.

The chain employs TRBV5-4 and TRBJ1-1; 8 bases are shared with TRBD1. V lost 3 bases, J lost 2 bases, and 3 bases stayed unmatched. The CDR3 covers 14 residues. Per germline, CDR1 SGHNT and CDR2 YYREEE (reference sequence). The CDR3 reads CASSSQGANTEAFF. CDR3 in DNA: TGTGCCAGCAGCTCCCAGGGGGCCAACACTGAAGCTTTCTTT.

CDR3 bases: TGTGCCAGCAGCTTCTCGACCGCCACCCCAGGGGAGCAGTACTTC. Translated: CASSFSTATPGEQYF. The gene calls are TRBV7-2 and TRBJ2-7; perhaps TRBD1 as D (5 bases). CDR1 is SGHTA and CDR2 is FQGNSA in the germline V gene. The CDR3 has 15 residues. Trimming cost V 3 bases and J 7 bases, with 19 bases left between them. Supplemented by reference TRBV7-2 and TRBJ2-7, the full variable domain reads GAGVSQSPSNKVTEKGKDVELRCDPISGHTALYWYRQSLGQGLEFLIYFQGNSAPDKSGLPSDRFSAERTGGSVSTLTIQRTQQEDSAVYLCASSFSTATPGEQYFGPGTRLTVT.

This rearrangement joins TRBV18 to TRBJ2-1; 10 nucleotides match TRBD2. Germline V gene data show CDR1 as KGHSH and CDR2 as LQKENI. V trimming: 1 base; J trimming: 8 bases; junction bases outside the gene matches: 14. The CDR3 spans 18 residues. This chain's CDR3 is CASSPQILASGRGYEQFF. The CDR3 DNA sequence: TGTGCCAGCTCACCACAGATTCTTGCTAGCGGGAGAGGCTATGAGCAGTTCTTC.

This sequence joins TRBV18 and TRBJ2-5; D is uncertain. V was pared by 2 bases and J by 2 bases, with 9 bases between. This CDR3 is built from 14 residues. The germline gives CDR1 KGHSH, CDR2 LQKENI. The CDR3 reads CASSPSRSQETQYF. DNA for the CDR3: TGTGCCAGCTCACCAAGCAGGTCTCAAGAGACCCAGTACTTC.

CDR3 DNA sequence: TGTGCCAGCAGCGTACAGGGGGCTCGAACTGAAGCTTTCTTT. It specifies CASSVQGARTEAFF. The chain couples TRBV7-2 to TRBJ1-1; 9 positions match TRBD1. The ends lost 5 bases at V and 5 bases at J; junction bases unmatched: 6. The CDR3 spans 14 residues. From germline, CDR1 is SGHTA and CDR2 FQGNSA.

The J gene is TRBJ1-1, the V gene TRBV5-1; D uncertain. Trimming took off 0 bases at V and 6 bases at J, with 12 bases between the two ends. The CDR3 runs 14 residues. Germline CDR1 reads SGHRS; CDR2 reads YFSETQ. CDR3 loop: CASSLAGEGAEAFF. The CDR3 DNA is TGCGCCAGCAGCTTGGCCGGGGAAGGCGCTGAAGCTTTCTTT. The entire variable domain, with the rest obtained from reference TRBV5-1 and TRBJ1-1, is as follows: KAGVTQTPRYLIKTRGQQVTLSCSPISGHRSVSWYQQTPGQGLQFLFEYFSETQRNKGNFPGRFSGRQFSNSRSEMNVSTLELGDSALYLCASSLAGEGAEAFFGQGTRLTVV.

The V and J genes are TRBV6-5 and TRBJ1-4, with D unclear. CDR1 is MNHEY, CDR2 SVGAGI, per germline. With 3 bases removed from V and 3 bases from J, the gap between germline ends came to 11 bases. The CDR3 totals 15 residues. CDR3 DNA: TGTGCCAGCAGTTATTATCGAGGGCCTAATGAAAAACTGTTTTTT. It codes for CASSYYRGPNEKLFF.

This chain uses TRBV6-5 with TRBJ1-1; TRBD1 matches 8 bases. V trimming: 7 bases; J trimming: 5 bases; junction bases outside the gene matches: 9. Germline CDR1 is MNHEY and CDR2 is SVGAGI. This CDR3 has 14 residues. CDR3 in DNA: TGTGCCAGCACTTCGAGGACAGGGAGAACTGAAGCTTTCTTT. As protein: CASTSRTGRTEAFF.

This chain links TRBV28 with TRBJ1-2; possibly TRBD1 for D (5 bases). The CDR3 spans 13 residues. Between the trimmed V and J ends, which lost 7 bases and 7 bases, there was a span of 16 bases. Germline V gives CDR1 MDHEN, CDR2 SYDVKM. The CDR3 DNA reads TGTGCCAGCATCCCCCCCGGGAGGGGTGGCTACACCTTC. Encoded protein: CASIPPGRGGYTF.

Remarks on this clone: This sample includes further DNA sequences coding for the same CDR3. The chain couples TRBV6-5 to TRBJ1-4, with a weak D call TRBD1 (6 bases). The V end was cut by 0 bases, the J end by 8 bases, with 13 bases between. The V gene's germline CDR1 is MNHEY and CDR2 SVGAGI. This CDR3 is 15 amino acids long. Written as DNA, the CDR3 is TGTGCCAGCAGTTACTCGACAGGAGCTGGGGAAAAACTGTTTTTT. This translates into CASSYSTGAGEKLFF.

The CDR3 loop is CASGTVTNEQYF. CDR3 bases: TGTGCCAGCGGGACAGTCACGAACGAGCAGTACTTC. V is TRBV28 and J is TRBJ2-7; 7 bases match TRBD1. J lost 5 bases, V lost 8 bases, and 6 bases had no gene match. Germline-derived CDR1 and CDR2 are MDHEN and SYDVKM. The CDR3 is 12 residues long.

The V call is TRBV30, the J call TRBJ1-3; no definite D call. Trimming stripped 7 bases from V and 4 bases from J, with 11 bases between. CDR3 length equals 12 residues. Germline V gene data show CDR1 as GTSNPN and CDR2 as SVGIG (reference sequence). The chain's CDR3 is CASGLFGNTIYF. CDR3 bases: TGTGCCTCGGGGTTGTTCGGAAACACCATATATTTT.

This clone was found once. This chain links TRBV7-6 with TRBJ1-1; no firm D call. V was shortened by 3 bases and J by 0 bases, with 5 bases between the two germline ends. The CDR3 runs 13 residues. CDR1 SGHVS and CDR2 FNYEAQ come from the germline V gene. CDR3: CASSFRLNTEAFF. CDR3 DNA: TGTGCCAGCAGCTTCCGTTTGAACACTGAAGCTTTCTTT.

As regards this clone: No DNA is shown, since the ends of the CDR3 on it are uncertain; the CDR3 is the one TCRdb lists. The chain joins TRBV6-5 to TRBJ2-5; the D call TRBD1 from the table was never checked on the DNA. The CDR3 extends over 15 residues, inclusive of both ends. CDR1 MNHEY and CDR2 SVGAGI come from the germline V gene. CDR3 amino acids: CASSSSTGLQETQYF.

The rearrangement joins TRBV9 to TRBJ2-1; D not resolved. Germline loops: CDR1 SGDLS, CDR2 YYNGEE. This CDR3 spans 13 amino acids. The V end lost 0 bases, the J end lost 4 bases, and 5 bases lay between the germline ends. The CDR3 protein is CASSVDYYNEQFF. The CDR3 coding sequence is TGTGCCAGCAGCGTAGACTATTACAATGAGCAGTTCTTC.

This sequence joins TRBV28 and TRBJ2-7, with TRBD1 matching 7 bases. The CDR3 has 16 residues. The V gene end was trimmed by 7 bases and the J gene end by 7 bases; junction bases not matched to a gene: 19. From germline, CDR1 is MDHEN and CDR2 SYDVKM. CDR3 DNA: TGTGCCAGCACCCCCTGGACCGGGACAGACGACTCAGAGCAGTACTTC. This codes for CASTPWTGTDDSEQYF.

This chain joins TRBV13 and TRBJ2-3; 11 nucleotides agree with TRBD1. Germline loops: CDR1 PRHDT, CDR2 FYEKMQ (reference sequence). The CDR3 totals 17 residues. V gave up 7 bases and J gave up 3 bases; unmatched junction bases: 12. The CDR3 DNA reads as TGTGCCAGCAACAAACCCCGGGACAGGGGGAGGACAGATACGCAGTATTTT. Translated: CASNKPRDRGRTDTQYF.

The chain recombines TRBV7-8 with TRBJ1-1; D unresolved. Germline assignment: CDR1 SGHVS and CDR2 FQNEAQ. V lost 5 bases and J 0 bases, leaving 16 bases between the germline ends. This CDR3 contains 16 residues. The CDR3, as DNA: TGTGCCAGCAGCCCAAATAGAGGATGGGTGAACACTGAAGCTTTCTTT. This gives the protein CASSPNRGWVNTEAFF.